This T cell receptor beta chain was documented in a study of response to subunit inactivated influenza vaccine. General study points: Each seasonal influenza vaccination recruits few new T cells, the authors suggested.

TCRdb processed the RT-PCR reads anew with MiXCR; each CDR3 protein has one entry. The repertoire holds roughly 650,000 distinct CDR3 sequences, with around 15% as singletons. At least ten counts were recorded for this clonotype. Its antigen remains unknown. CDR3 length: 16 residues. Germline CDR1 is DFQATT and CDR2 is SNEGSKA (reference sequence). Trimming took off 0 bases at V and 4 bases at J, with 19 bases between the two ends. The clonotype originates from a man in his fifties or sixties who received an inactivated influenza vaccine. The chain couples TRBV20-1 to TRBJ2-7; the D is unclear. The specimen comprised PBMCs from blood, sampled about 14 days before vaccination. The CDR3 DNA reads as TGCAGTGCTAGAGATCATTTAGAGGTAGGGCGGTACGAGCAGTACTTC. Residues: CSARDHLEVGRYEQYF.